Here is one T cell receptor beta chain with its context. In the source study's methods: Amplification of reference gene primers provided the estimated nucleated cell counts. The table came from immunoSEQ multiplex PCR; TCRdb's copy has only in-frame clones and leaves some out. V, J and clone size reflect that table, while D and trimming were determined from the DNA. The sample has 200,000 to 300,000 clones, approximately 86% seen once. This sample stems from a study of blood T cell repertoires in COVID-19. Study as a whole: Nucleic acid was either cDNA or gDNA, and it came from T cells, B-cell-depleted T cells, or PBMCs.

The CDR3 is 13 amino acids. The V gene's germline CDR1 is MDHEN and CDR2 SYDVKM. The germline V and J ends were trimmed by 7 bases and 7 bases, with 16 bases remaining between them. This TCR was sampled from a man younger than 40 with active or convalescent COVID-19. This sequence joins TRBV28 and TRBJ1-2; D gene uncertain. Sequencing was done on a sample of peripheral blood. The CDR3 protein is CASTQHRRTGYTF. The CDR3 nucleotides are TGTGCCAGCACCCAACATAGGAGGACTGGCTACACCTTC.